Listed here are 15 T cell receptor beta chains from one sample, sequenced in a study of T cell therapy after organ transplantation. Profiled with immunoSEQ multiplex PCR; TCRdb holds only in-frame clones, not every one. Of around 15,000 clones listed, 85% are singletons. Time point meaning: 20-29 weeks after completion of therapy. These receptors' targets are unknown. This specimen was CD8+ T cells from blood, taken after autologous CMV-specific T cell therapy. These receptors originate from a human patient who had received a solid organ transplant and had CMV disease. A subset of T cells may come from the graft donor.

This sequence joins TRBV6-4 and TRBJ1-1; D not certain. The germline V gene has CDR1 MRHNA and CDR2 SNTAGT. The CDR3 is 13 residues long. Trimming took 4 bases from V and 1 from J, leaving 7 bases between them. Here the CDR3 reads CASSVGENTEAFF. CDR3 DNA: TGTGCCAGCAGTGTTGGGGAGAACACTGAAGCTTTCTTT.

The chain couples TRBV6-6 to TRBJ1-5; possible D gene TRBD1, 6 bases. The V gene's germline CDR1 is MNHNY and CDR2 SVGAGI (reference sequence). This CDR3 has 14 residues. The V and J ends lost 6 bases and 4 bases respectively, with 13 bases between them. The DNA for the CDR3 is TGTGCCAGCAGGCAACGACAGGAGAATCAGCCCCAGCATTTT. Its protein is CASRQRQENQPQHF.

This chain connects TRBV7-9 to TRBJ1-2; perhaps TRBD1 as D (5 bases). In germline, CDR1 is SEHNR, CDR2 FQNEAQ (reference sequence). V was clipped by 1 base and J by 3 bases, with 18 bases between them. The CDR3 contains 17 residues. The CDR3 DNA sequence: TGTGCCAGCAGCTTAGTCAGAGGGGAGACGATCGACTATGGCTACACCTTC. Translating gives CASSLVRGETIDYGYTF.

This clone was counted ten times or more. The DNA for the CDR3 is TGTGCCACCAGCGAGGCATGGGGCAACAATGAGCAGTTCTTC. Translated, it gives CATSEAWGNNEQFF. The chain uses TRBV15 and TRBJ2-1; maybe TRBD1 (5 bases). Per germline, CDR1 LNHNV and CDR2 YYDKDF (reference sequence). V lost 5 bases, J lost 5 bases, and 13 bases lay in between. The CDR3 loop spans 14 amino acids.

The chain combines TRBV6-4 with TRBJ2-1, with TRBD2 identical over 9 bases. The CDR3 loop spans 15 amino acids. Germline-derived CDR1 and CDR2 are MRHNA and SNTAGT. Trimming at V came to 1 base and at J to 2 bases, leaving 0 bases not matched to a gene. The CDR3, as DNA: TGTGCCAGCAGTGACTTAGCGGGAGCCTACAATGAGCAGTTCTTC. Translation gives CASSDLAGAYNEQFF.

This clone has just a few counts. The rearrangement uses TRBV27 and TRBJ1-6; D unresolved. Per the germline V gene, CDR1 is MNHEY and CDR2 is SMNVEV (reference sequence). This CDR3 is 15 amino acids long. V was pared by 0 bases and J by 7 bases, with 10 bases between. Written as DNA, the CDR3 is TGTGCCAGCAGTTTATCTGCAGGTTCAAATTCACCCCTCCACTTT. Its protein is CASSLSAGSNSPLHF.

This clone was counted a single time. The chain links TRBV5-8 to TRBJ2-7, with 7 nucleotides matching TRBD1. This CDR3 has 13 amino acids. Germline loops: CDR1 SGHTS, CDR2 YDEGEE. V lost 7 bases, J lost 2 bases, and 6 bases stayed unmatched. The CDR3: CASREQGTYEQYF. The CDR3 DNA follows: TGTGCCAGCCGCGAACAGGGGACCTACGAGCAGTACTTC.

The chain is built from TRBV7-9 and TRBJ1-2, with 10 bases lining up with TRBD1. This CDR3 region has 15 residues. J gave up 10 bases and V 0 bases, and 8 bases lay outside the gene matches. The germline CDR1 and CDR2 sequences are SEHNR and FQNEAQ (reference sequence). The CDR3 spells CASSLAPGTGVAYTF. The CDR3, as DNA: TGTGCCAGCAGCTTAGCTCCCGGGACAGGGGTTGCCTACACCTTC.

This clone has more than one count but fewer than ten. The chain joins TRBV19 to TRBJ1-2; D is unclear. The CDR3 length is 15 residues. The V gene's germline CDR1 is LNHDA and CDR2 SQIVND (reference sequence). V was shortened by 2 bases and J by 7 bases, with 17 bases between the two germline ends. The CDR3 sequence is CASSIIPPVVFGYTF. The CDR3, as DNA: TGTGCCAGTAGTATAATCCCGCCAGTCGTCTTTGGCTACACCTTC.

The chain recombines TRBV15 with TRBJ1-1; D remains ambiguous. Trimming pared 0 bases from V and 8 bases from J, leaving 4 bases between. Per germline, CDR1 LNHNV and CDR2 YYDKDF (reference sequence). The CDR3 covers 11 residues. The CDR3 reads CATSRDAEAFF. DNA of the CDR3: TGTGCCACCAGCAGAGACGCAGAAGCTTTCTTT. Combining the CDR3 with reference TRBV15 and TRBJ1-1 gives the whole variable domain DAMVIQNPRYQVTQFGKPVTLSCSQTLNHNVMYWYQQKSSQAPKLLFHYYDKDFNNEADTPDNFQSRRPNTSFCFLDIRSPGLGDTAMYLCATSRDAEAFFGQGTRLTVV.

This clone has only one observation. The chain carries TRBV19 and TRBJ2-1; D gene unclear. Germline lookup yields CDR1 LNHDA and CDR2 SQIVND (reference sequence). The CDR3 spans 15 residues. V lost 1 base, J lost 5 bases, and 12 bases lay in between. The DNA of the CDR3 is TGTGCCAGTAGTATAGGGGTCTTACCAAACAATGAGCAGTTCTTC. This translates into CASSIGVLPNNEQFF.

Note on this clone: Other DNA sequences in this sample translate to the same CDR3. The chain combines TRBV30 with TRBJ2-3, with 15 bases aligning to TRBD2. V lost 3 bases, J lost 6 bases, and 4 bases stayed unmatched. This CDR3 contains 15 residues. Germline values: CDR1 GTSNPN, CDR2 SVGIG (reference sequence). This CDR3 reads CAWRLGLAGGDTQYF. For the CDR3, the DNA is TGTGCCTGGAGACTCGGACTAGCGGGAGGGGATACGCAGTATTTT.

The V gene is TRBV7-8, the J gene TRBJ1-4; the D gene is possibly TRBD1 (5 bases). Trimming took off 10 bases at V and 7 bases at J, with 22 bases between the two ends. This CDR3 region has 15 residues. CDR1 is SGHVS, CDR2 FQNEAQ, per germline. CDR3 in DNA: TGTGCCACTAGCGGGGGAATGCATTCAGGTGAAAAACTGTTTTTT. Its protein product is CATSGGMHSGEKLFF.

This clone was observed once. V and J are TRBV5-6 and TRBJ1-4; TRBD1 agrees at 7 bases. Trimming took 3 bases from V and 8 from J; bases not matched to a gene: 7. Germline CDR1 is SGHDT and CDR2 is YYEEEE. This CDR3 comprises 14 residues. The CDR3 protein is CASSSQGPGEKLFF. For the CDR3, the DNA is TGTGCCAGCAGCTCACAGGGGCCAGGGGAAAAACTGTTTTTT.

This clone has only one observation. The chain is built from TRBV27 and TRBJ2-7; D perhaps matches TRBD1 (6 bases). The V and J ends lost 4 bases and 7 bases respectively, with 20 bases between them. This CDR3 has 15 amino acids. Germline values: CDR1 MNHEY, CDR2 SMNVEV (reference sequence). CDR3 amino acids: CASSSSVPGVGEQYF. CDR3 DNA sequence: TGTGCCAGCAGTTCCTCGGTGCCAGGGGTCGGGGAGCAGTACTTC.